The clone carrying this T cell receptor beta chain was seen a few times. The target antigen is unknown. This sample stems from a study of CD8+ T cells in alopecia areata. The study, taken as a whole, reports: With tofacitinib ongoing, many expanded lesional clones persisted in both scalp and blood. The study found higher clonality in lesional than normal scalp, especially in alopecia totalis/universalis.

The treatment is: oral pan-JAK inhibitor, 5-10 mg twice daily. cDNA prepared by RNA extraction and subsequent reverse transcription served as the template for sequencing. Assay used: immunoSEQ multiplex PCR; TCRdb lists only in-frame clones, some missing. This sample has some 130,000 clones; nearly 55% occur once, and the top ten carry 15% to 20%. Germline V gene sequence: CDR1 SGHNT, CDR2 YYREEE (reference sequence). The CDR3 sequence is 14 residues long. V lost 9 bases to trimming and J lost 6 bases; unmatched junction nucleotides: 4. The chain carries TRBV5-4 and TRBJ2-2; the match to TRBD2 covers 14 bases. The receptor comes from a human donor with alopecia areata. The source material was CD8+ T cells sorted from blood, sampled at week 4, from a patient treated with tofacitinib. CDR3: CATRTSGGSGELFF. Written as DNA, the CDR3 is TGTGCCACCCGGACTAGCGGGGGGTCCGGGGAGCTGTTTTTT.